This is a list of T cell receptor beta chains from one sample in a study of T cell changes during pregnancy in multiple sclerosis. Produced via immunoSEQ multiplex PCR; TCRdb's table is partial and in-frame only. The table lists about 98,000 clones, about 92% of them singletons, with about 2.5% in the top ten. The material sequenced was peripheral blood, taken after pregnancy. These receptors originate from a female donor in good health, enrolled as a control in a pregnancy study. CDR3s include the opening cysteine and the closing phenylalanine or tryptophan.

cdr3_aa j_call v_call
CSVELPGQLGQPQHF TRBJ1-5 TRBV29-1
CASSRGGQGGYTF TRBJ1-2 TRBV7-2
CASRLTAGVTDTQYF TRBJ2-3 TRBV5-1
CASSPILSTGIHEQFF TRBJ2-1 TRBV4-1
CASSYDSASNQPQHF TRBJ1-5 TRBV6-6
CASSWGQGGTDTQYF TRBJ2-3 TRBV5-1
CASSVRSGPSYEQYF TRBJ2-7 TRBV6-5
CASSPIEGQNTEAFF TRBJ1-1 TRBV19
CASSPRPRTDRTRVLSAFF TRBJ1-1 TRBV7-9
CASSFLAGADEQYF TRBJ2-7 TRBV5-1
CASSQGTGIRRETQYF TRBJ2-5 TRBV14
CASSIGGSNTGELFF TRBJ2-2 TRBV19
CASSSTGGPTYEQYF TRBJ2-7 TRBV28
CASSVTGGLNEKLFF TRBJ1-4 TRBV9
CASSRIDRALFF TRBJ1-4 TRBV28
CASSQDYNTDTQYF TRBJ2-3 TRBV19
CASSPRTGFTDTQYF TRBJ2-3 TRBV11-3
CASSVKAGGLTDTQYF TRBJ2-3 TRBV9
CASSEFLSGGAAYNEQFF TRBJ2-1 TRBV25-1
CASSGTSGMGFTGELFF TRBJ2-2 TRBV5-8
CASSPGNRVITEAFF TRBJ1-1 TRBV18
CASSPGGHYGYTF TRBJ1-2 TRBV28
CARSLAEMDRGYEQYF TRBJ2-7 TRBV5-3
CASSLGDGELFF TRBJ2-2 TRBV27
CASSLPQGSGNTIYF TRBJ1-3 TRBV5-4
CASSPGLAGGIAKNIQYF TRBJ2-4 TRBV4-1
CASSQTQGLWGQETQYF TRBJ2-5 TRBV11-3
CASSHPYGERRGSYNEQFF TRBJ2-1 TRBV9
CASSEAGTDNEQFF TRBJ2-1 TRBV10-1
CASSFKGADTQYF TRBJ2-3 TRBV7-2
CASSVDSDEQFF TRBJ2-1 TRBV7-9
CASIGQGGEKLFF TRBJ1-4 TRBV2
CASSFDLRSRRDEQYF TRBJ2-7 TRBV5-6
CASSLGQGDPFNYGYTF TRBJ1-2 TRBV28
CACPDRTNYGYTF TRBJ1-2 TRBV30
CASSDRPGNTIYF TRBJ1-3 TRBV6-1
CASSLRGESGANVLTF TRBJ2-6 TRBV28
CAWSVGQGNSPLHF TRBJ1-6 TRBV30
CASSPSSGSTDTQYF TRBJ2-3 TRBV5-1
CSVDGRSSGTDTQYF TRBJ2-3 TRBV29-1
CASSQYHTGSGQYF TRBJ2-7 TRBV4-1
CASSQGGAAGGFYEQYF TRBJ2-7 TRBV4-2
CASTLKGTGGATEAFF TRBJ1-1 TRBV7-3
CASSPGLLNEQFF TRBJ2-1 TRBV27
CASSLNSMNTEAFF TRBJ1-1 TRBV5-1
CASSLAVPGTGEETQYF TRBJ2-5 TRBV11-1
CASSMALAGVQHEQYF TRBJ2-7 TRBV11-2
CASSLEQNSYNSPLHF TRBJ1-6 TRBV11-2
CASSIMTGVAGELFF TRBJ2-2 TRBV6-5